This T cell receptor beta chain came from a study of Ad26.COV2.S vaccination and SARS-CoV-2 variants. On the study more broadly: It was the COV1001 Ad26.COV2.S trial arm that included the donor.

A single count supports this clone. Its specificity is unknown. The CDR3 runs 15 residues. After removal of 3 bases from V and 4 bases from J, the junction contained 5 bases not matched to a gene. Germline loops: CDR1 SGDLS, CDR2 YYNGEE. TCRdb's table, derived via immunoSEQ multiplex PCR, lists solely in-frame clones and lacks some. Of 300,000 to 500,000 clones in the sample, about 85% were seen once. The sample's treatment: around 19 received Ad26.COV2.S at low or high dose, single or two shots; roughly five received placebo; per-sample allocation not given. Collection of samples fell on day 63 after the first vaccine or placebo injection. At a Boston site, the person donating was an adult of 18-55 years. Findings and caveats of the study: Vaccinees showed greater spike-specific TCR breadth than placebo recipients.

This clonotype was obtained from a person aged 18-65 years who received the Ad26.COV2.S COVID-19 vaccine or a placebo. The source material was peripheral blood, sampled in a trial of Ad26.COV2.S vaccine versus placebo. The chain employs TRBV9 and TRBJ2-5; 11 nucleotides align to TRBD1. For the CDR3, the DNA is TGTGCCAGCAGCGCTGGACAGGGGGCTCGAGAGACCCAGTACTTC. This gives the protein CASSAGQGARETQYF.